What follows describes a single TCR beta chain. This sample is part of a study of blood T cell repertoires in COVID-19. As for the study in general: PBMCs, B-cell-depleted T cells, or T cells were the source of the cDNA or gDNA that made up the material.

Original analysis: Estimation of nucleated cell counts relied on the amplification of reference gene primers. Produced via immunoSEQ multiplex PCR; TCRdb's table is partial and in-frame only. Clone size and the V and J calls come from that table; the DNA yielded D and trimming. The sample holds about 250,000 clones; 85% are singletons and the top ten take about 8.2%. Germline-derived CDR1 and CDR2 are LGHDT and YNNKEL (reference sequence). The CDR3 extends over 18 amino acids. V lost 2 bases and J lost 7; bases outside the gene matches: 17. Enrolled through a virtual design, the participants were between roughly 18 and 95 years of age and came from roughly 22 US areas. Grouping used clinical history reported by participants in a survey and questionnaire.

What was sequenced was PBMCs or T cells enriched from blood (not recorded which). This TCR was recovered from a woman aged 45 to 65 with acute COVID-19. The rearrangement uses TRBV3-1 (or the pseudogene TRBV3-2) and TRBJ1-2; TRBD1 matches at 9 bases. The CDR3 DNA is TGTGCCAGCAGCCAATGGGCATCCTCCACAGGGGGCGCTAGTGGCTACACCTTC. Translation: CASSQWASSTGGASGYTF.